A single sample gave rise to the 28 T cell receptor beta chains below, sequenced in a study of blood T cell repertoires in COVID-19. Sequencing used immunoSEQ multiplex PCR; TCRdb keeps in-frame clones, though not all of them. The table includes some 56,000 clones, 80% to 85% detected once. Sample: peripheral blood. All receptors derive from a woman older than 75 with active or convalescent COVID-19.

The chain is built from TRBV2 and TRBJ2-7; 8 positions match TRBD1. Trimming removed 7 bases from V and 6 bases from J; junction bases left unmatched: 11. The CDR3 loop spans 14 amino acids. Germline V gene data show CDR1 as SNHLY and CDR2 as FYNNEI. The CDR3 here is CASTGQGASSEQYF. CDR3 coding DNA: TGTGCCAGCACTGGTCAGGGGGCTAGCTCCGAGCAGTACTTC.

This rearrangement joins TRBV11-2 to TRBJ1-2; possible D gene TRBD1, 6 bases. This CDR3 is 16 amino acids long. The germline gives CDR1 SGHAT, CDR2 FQNNGV. The germline V and J ends were trimmed by 5 bases and 8 bases, with 24 bases remaining between them. CDR3 sequence reads: CASSISSHRAIHGYTF. CDR3 sequence (DNA): TGTGCCAGCAGCATATCCTCACACAGGGCCATACACGGCTACACCTTC.

This clone was detected only a few times. This chain uses TRBV18 with TRBJ1-2; 7 positions agree with TRBD1. J gave up 6 bases and V 2 bases, and 3 bases lay outside the gene matches. Germline V lookup: CDR1 KGHSH, CDR2 LQKENI. This CDR3 spans 13 amino acids. CDR3 sequence reads: CASSPGQGDGYTF. The CDR3 nucleotides read TGTGCCAGCTCACCAGGGCAGGGGGATGGCTACACCTTC.

The genes are TRBV4-2 and TRBJ1-2; 7 positions match TRBD1. From germline, CDR1 is LGHNA and CDR2 YNFKEQ. The CDR3 extends over 16 amino acids. Trimming took 0 bases from V and 4 from J; bases not matched to a gene: 8. CDR3 nucleotide sequence: TGTGCCAGCAGCCAAGATTCTGGGACAGCCCGCTATGGCTACACCTTC. Translated: CASSQDSGTARYGYTF.

This rearrangement joins TRBV5-1 to TRBJ2-7, with 8 nucleotides matching TRBD1. Germline-derived CDR1 and CDR2 are SGHRS and YFSETQ. The CDR3 sequence is 13 residues long. With V trimmed by 6 bases and J by 2 bases, 4 bases remained unmatched. In nucleotides, the CDR3 is TGCGCCAGCACTCGGACAGGGACCTACGAGCAGTACTTC. As protein: CASTRTGTYEQYF.

V and J are TRBV3-1 (or the pseudogene TRBV3-2) and TRBJ2-5; 11 bases are a match to TRBD2. Germline CDR1 is LGHDT and CDR2 is YNNKEL (reference sequence). The J segment lost 1 base and the V segment lost 2 bases, leaving 3 bases of the junction unmatched. The CDR3 contains 16 residues. This CDR3 is CASSQLAGGTQETQYF. The CDR3, as DNA: TGTGCCAGCAGCCAACTAGCGGGGGGAACCCAAGAGACCCAGTACTTC.

The V and J genes are TRBV20-1 and TRBJ1-2, with TRBD1 as a possible D gene (5 bases). Germline lookup yields CDR1 DFQATT and CDR2 SNEGSKA (reference sequence). Between the trimmed V and J ends, which lost 3 bases and 4 bases, there was a span of 12 bases. The CDR3 loop spans 13 amino acids. DNA for the CDR3: TGCAGTGCTAGTCCAGGGTTGGTCTATGGCTACACCTTC. Encoded protein: CSASPGLVYGYTF.

This clone was found once. The chain employs TRBV6-1 and TRBJ1-5, with D unclear. Looked up from germline, CDR1 is MNHNS and CDR2 is SASEGT. The CDR3 length is 14 residues. V lost 2 bases and J 3 bases, leaving 8 bases between the germline ends. The CDR3 nucleotides read TGTGCCAGCAGTGAACAACACAACAATCAGCCCCAGCATTTT. Translating gives CASSEQHNNQPQHF.

V is TRBV6-5 and J is TRBJ1-2; TRBD1 agrees at 7 bases. J was trimmed by 8 bases and V by 6 bases; bases with no gene match: 6. Germline values: CDR1 MNHEY, CDR2 SVGAGI. This CDR3 has 12 residues. For the CDR3, the DNA is TGTGCCAGCAGCCCCAACAGGGGAGGCTACACCTTC. Encoded protein: CASSPNRGGYTF.

V is TRBV10-3 and J is TRBJ1-3, with TRBD1 matching over 9 bases. Per germline, CDR1 ENHRY and CDR2 SYGVKD. There are 16 residues in the CDR3. V was pared by 0 bases and J by 3 bases, with 3 bases of the junction left unmatched. DNA of the CDR3: TGTGCCATCAGTGAGTCTACAGGGGGCGGTGGAAACACCATATATTTT. It is translated as CAISESTGGGGNTIYF.

Written as DNA, the CDR3 is TGCGCCAGCACATCGACAGGGGGGATCGGTAATTCACCCCTCCACTTT. It specifies CASTSTGGIGNSPLHF. This chain links TRBV5-1 with TRBJ1-6; 9 nucleotides line up with TRBD1. V shed 6 bases, J shed 6 bases, and the junction held 10 bases outside the gene matches. This CDR3 contains 16 residues. Germline V gives CDR1 SGHRS, CDR2 YFSETQ.

This chain's CDR3 is CASRQGRETQYF. CDR3 in DNA: TGTGCCAGCAGGCAGGGGCGAGAGACCCAGTACTTC. The chain combines TRBV6-5 with TRBJ2-5, with D tentatively TRBD1 (6 bases). CDR3 length: 12 amino acids. The germline CDR1 and CDR2 sequences are MNHEY and SVGAGI. Trimming took off 6 bases at V and 4 bases at J, with 9 bases between the two ends.

CDR3 sequence: CASSLEGGSNQPQHF. DNA for the CDR3: TGTGCCAGCAGCTTAGAAGGGGGCTCGAATCAGCCCCAGCATTTT. The chain couples TRBV11-2 to TRBJ1-5; 7 bases are shared with TRBD1. Germline V gene data show CDR1 as SGHAT and CDR2 as FQNNGV. Unmatched junction bases numbered 3, after V lost 0 bases and J lost 4 bases. The CDR3 runs 15 residues.

This sequence joins TRBV5-1 and TRBJ1-3; 10 positions match TRBD1. CDR1 and CDR2 from the germline V gene are SGHRS and YFSETQ. Trimming removed 4 bases from V and 3 bases from J; junction bases left unmatched: 4. The CDR3 length is 15 residues. The CDR3 bases are TGCGCCAGCAGCCCGACAGGGGGCCATGGAAACACCATATATTTT. Translating it yields CASSPTGGHGNTIYF. The variable domain in full, with the rest retrieved from reference TRBV5-1 and TRBJ1-3, is KAGVTQTPRYLIKTRGQQVTLSCSPISGHRSVSWYQQTPGQGLQFLFEYFSETQRNKGNFPGRFSGRQFSNSRSEMNVSTLELGDSALYLCASSPTGGHGNTIYFGEGSWLTVV.

V usage is TRBV12-3 or TRBV12-4 and J usage is TRBJ1-1; 9 positions agree with TRBD1. The CDR3 runs 13 residues. With V trimmed by 4 bases and J by 6 bases, 3 bases remained unmatched. CDR3 bases: TGTGCCAGCAGTTCACAGGGGGCAGCTGAAGCTTTCTTT. Its translation: CASSSQGAAEAFF.

CDR3 residues: CASSNFRDRGFYEQYF. The DNA of the CDR3 is TGTGCCAGCAGCAATTTCCGGGACAGGGGGTTCTACGAGCAGTACTTC. The chain links TRBV21-1 to TRBJ2-7; the tabulated D call, TRBD1, remains unverified against the DNA. TRBV21-1 is noted as a pseudogene. The length of the CDR3 is 16 residues.

The chain joins TRBV5-6 to TRBJ2-1; a possible D gene is TRBD2 (6 bases). V lost 4 bases to trimming and J lost 9 bases, with 17 bases between them. CDR1 is SGHDT and CDR2 is YYEEEE in the germline V gene. This CDR3 has 14 residues. The CDR3 DNA sequence: TGTGCCAGCAGCCTGCATCCTACGGGGGTTGAGCAGTTCTTC. Its translation: CASSLHPTGVEQFF.

The chain is built from TRBV7-2 and TRBJ2-6; D remains ambiguous. V lost 3 bases, J lost 1 base, and 7 bases lay in between. The CDR3 is 15 amino acids. Germline-derived CDR1 and CDR2 are SGHTA and FQGNSA. CDR3 DNA sequence: TGTGCCAGCAGCTTGAGCCCTTCTGGGGCCAACGTCCTGACTTTC. This translates into CASSLSPSGANVLTF.

This chain links TRBV3-1 (or the pseudogene TRBV3-2) with TRBJ1-2; 7 nucleotides agree with TRBD1. With 4 bases clipped from V and 6 bases from J, the junction kept 14 bases outside the gene matches. Per the germline V gene, CDR1 is LGHDT and CDR2 is YNNKEL (reference sequence). The CDR3 runs to 16 residues. The CDR3 DNA sequence: TGTGCCAGCAGCCCCGGGACAGACCCAGGTGAGAATGGCTACACCTTC. This codes for CASSPGTDPGENGYTF.

This clone appeared once. The chain carries TRBV27 and TRBJ2-7; 14 bases fit TRBD2. The V and J ends lost 4 bases and 5 bases, in that order; junction bases with no gene match: 19. In germline, CDR1 is MNHEY, CDR2 SMNVEV (reference sequence). This CDR3 spans 20 amino acids. The CDR3 here is CASSSRPIPTSGGARNEQYF. CDR3 DNA: TGTGCCAGCAGTTCCCGACCTATTCCGACTAGCGGGGGGGCTCGAAACGAGCAGTACTTC.

This rearrangement joins TRBV12-3 or TRBV12-4 to TRBJ1-1; D perhaps matches TRBD1 (5 bases). V lost 7 bases and J 5 bases, leaving 14 bases between the germline ends. CDR3 length: 13 residues. CDR3 region: CASTGGAGTEAFF. CDR3 coding DNA: TGTGCCAGCACAGGAGGGGCAGGGACTGAAGCTTTCTTT.

V is TRBV5-8 and J is TRBJ1-2; D is undetermined. The germline gives CDR1 SGHTS, CDR2 YDEGEE. Trimming left V 4 bases short and J 6 bases short, with 19 bases between. The CDR3 runs 15 residues. The CDR3 here is CASSRDWATDNGYTF. The CDR3 bases are TGTGCCAGCAGCCGAGATTGGGCCACCGATAATGGCTACACCTTC.

The rearrangement uses TRBV6-2 or TRBV6-3 and TRBJ2-3; TRBD2 matches at 8 bases. The CDR3 consists of 16 residues. Germline-derived CDR1 and CDR2 are MNHEY and SVGEGT. Trimming removed 6 bases from V and 0 bases from J; junction bases left unmatched: 8. CDR3 region: CASSSGGASSTDTQYF. The CDR3 nucleotides are TGTGCCAGCAGCTCCGGGGGGGCCTCTAGCACAGATACGCAGTATTTT.

This rearrangement joins TRBV4-2 to TRBJ2-3; no clear D. V lost 4 bases, J lost 0 bases, and 5 bases lay in between. The CDR3 runs to 13 residues. The germline V gene has CDR1 LGHNA and CDR2 YNFKEQ. The CDR3 sequence is CASSLTSTDTQYF. The DNA for the CDR3 is TGTGCCAGCAGCCTCACTAGCACAGATACGCAGTATTTT.

A few counts support this clone. DNA of the CDR3: TGTGCCAGCTCCACCTTCGGGGGAGGCCAAGAGACCCAGTACTTC. Its translation: CASSTFGGGQETQYF. The genes are TRBV18 and TRBJ2-5, with a tentative D call TRBD2 (6 bases). Per the germline V gene, CDR1 is KGHSH and CDR2 is LQKENI. This CDR3 region has 15 residues. Trimming stripped 6 bases from V and 1 base from J, with 15 bases between.

The chain carries TRBV15 and TRBJ1-1, with D maybe TRBD1 (5 bases). The CDR3 totals 15 residues. V lost 1 base and J 0 bases, leaving 9 bases between the germline ends. Germline CDR1 reads LNHNV; CDR2 reads YYDKDF (reference sequence). DNA of the CDR3: TGTGCCACCAGCAGAGGGGGGGGTTTGAACACTGAAGCTTTCTTT. This gives the protein CATSRGGGLNTEAFF.

The chain uses TRBV21-1 and TRBJ1-2; TRBD1, the D gene given by the table, was not confirmed from the DNA. TRBV21-1 is deemed a pseudogene. The CDR3 extends over 16 amino acids. CDR3 nucleotides: TGTGCCAGCAGCCGTTTTAGGGGACAGGGGGACCATGGCTACACCTTC. This sequence encodes CASSRFRGQGDHGYTF.

V gene TRBV6-1 combines with J gene TRBJ2-1, with no clear D. The V and J ends lost 4 bases and 4 bases respectively, with 8 bases between them. Germline V CDR1 and CDR2: MNHNS, SASEGT. This CDR3 region has 13 residues. The DNA for the CDR3 is TGTGCCAGCAGTGGCGAGGCTTACAATGAGCAGTTCTTC. It yields the protein CASSGEAYNEQFF.